Here is one T cell receptor (beta chain) with its context. Germline is not matched at one junction end, which may reflect a read error. The sample is drawn from a study of tumor and adjacent non-tumor tissue in lung cancer. RNA was extracted from bulk tissue without any cell sorting. TCRbeta libraries were built with three rounds of nested PCR, modified from ARM-PCR. Via MiXCR, TCRdb re-called the multiplex PCR reads, giving one row per CDR3 protein. The sample includes under 140,000 distinct CDR3 sequences, over 70% of them seen just once. Germline CDR1 is LNHDA and CDR2 is SQIVND (reference sequence). CDR3 length: 13 amino acids.

This clonotype was obtained from a man between 65 and 85 years old with non-small cell lung cancer. The chain couples TRBV19 to TRBJ2-7; tentatively, D is TRBD1 (6 bases). What was sequenced was lung tumor tissue. CDR3 residues: CASSMDRSYDQYF. In nucleotides, the CDR3 is TGTGCCAGTAGTATGGACAGATCCTACGACCAGTACTTC.